These 22 T cell receptor beta chains came from one sample sequenced in a study of long-term antiretroviral therapy in people with HIV. Survey-level immunoSEQ v3.0 assays were run. Sequencing used immunoSEQ multiplex PCR; TCRdb keeps in-frame clones, though not all of them. The sample has under 40,000 clones, approximately 80% seen once. The material sequenced was unsorted PBMCs, taken 0.3 years after starting antiretroviral therapy. These TCRs come from a young man with HIV.

The rearrangement joins TRBV5-1 to TRBJ1-2; weak D call: TRBD1 (5 bases). CDR3 length: 18 residues. V was pared by 0 bases and J by 1 base, with 19 bases between. Germline CDR1 and CDR2: SGHRS and YFSETQ. For the CDR3, the DNA is TGCGCCAGCAGCTTGGGCCCGAAGGGGTTAGACAGTAACTATGGCTACACCTTC. Translation: CASSLGPKGLDSNYGYTF. The entire variable domain, with the rest obtained from reference TRBV5-1 and TRBJ1-2, is as follows: KAGVTQTPRYLIKTRGQQVTLSCSPISGHRSVSWYQQTPGQGLQFLFEYFSETQRNKGNFPGRFSGRQFSNSRSEMNVSTLELGDSALYLCASSLGPKGLDSNYGYTFGSGTRLTVV.

The rearrangement uses TRBV6-1 and TRBJ2-2, with 12 bases that match TRBD1. Germline V lookup: CDR1 MNHNS, CDR2 SASEGT. The CDR3 sequence is 14 residues long. The J segment lost 7 bases and the V segment lost 8 bases, leaving 5 bases of the junction unmatched. CDR3 coding DNA: TGTGCCAGCCGGGACAGGGGGCGGGTCGGGGAGCTGTTTTTT. Its protein is CASRDRGRVGELFF.

The count of this clone is one. The chain carries TRBV5-1 and TRBJ2-3; TRBD1 agrees at 11 bases. There are 14 residues in the CDR3. Germline CDR1 reads SGHRS; CDR2 reads YFSETQ. The ends lost 5 bases at V and 5 bases at J; junction bases unmatched: 4. In DNA form, the CDR3 reads TGCGCCAGCAGGAGGGACAGGGGGATAGATACGCAGTATTTT. Translated, it gives CASRRDRGIDTQYF.

V is TRBV6-5 and J is TRBJ2-1; 8 positions match TRBD1. J lost 8 bases, V lost 4 bases, and 7 bases had no gene match. CDR3 length: 14 residues. Germline CDR1 MNHEY, CDR2 SVGAGI. DNA for the CDR3: TGTGCCAGCAGTTTGGTACAGGGGGACTATGAGCAGTTCTTC. Translation gives CASSLVQGDYEQFF.

The chain has TRBV19 and TRBJ1-3, with 7 bases matching TRBD1. The CDR3 length is 16 residues. Germline V gives CDR1 LNHDA, CDR2 SQIVND (reference sequence). Trimming cost V 6 bases and J 0 bases; bases outside gene matches: 8. The chain's CDR3 is CASRRQGSGSGNTIYF. CDR3 DNA: TGTGCCAGTAGGCGACAGGGTTCGGGCTCTGGAAACACCATATATTTT.

The genes are TRBV6-6 and TRBJ2-7, with 8 bases matching TRBD1. Germline V gene data show CDR1 as MNHNY and CDR2 as SVGAGI (reference sequence). The ends lost 6 bases at V and 3 bases at J; junction bases unmatched: 10. The CDR3 is made up of 15 amino acids. In DNA, the CDR3 is TGTGCCAGCAGCCGGACAGGGAGGAATCTCTACGAGCAGTACTTC. This translates into CASSRTGRNLYEQYF.

The sample holds a few counts of this clone. V and J are TRBV7-9 and TRBJ2-7; weak D call: TRBD1 (5 bases). Germline CDR1 is SEHNR and CDR2 is FQNEAQ (reference sequence). The CDR3 has 14 amino acids. V lost 1 base, J lost 3 bases, and 10 bases lay in between. The CDR3 spells CASSLVGVGYEQYF. CDR3 nucleotides: TGTGCCAGCAGCTTAGTAGGGGTCGGCTACGAGCAGTACTTC.

This chain connects TRBV5-4 to TRBJ1-2; D ambiguous. The V gene lost 2 bases and the J gene lost 2 bases, with 4 bases spanning the gap. The V gene's germline CDR1 is SGHNT and CDR2 YYREEE (reference sequence). The CDR3 has 12 residues. The CDR3 is CASSLSNYGYTF. Written as DNA, the CDR3 is TGTGCCAGCAGCTTATCAAACTATGGCTACACCTTC.

This chain uses TRBV7-2 with TRBJ1-2, with a tentative D call TRBD1 (5 bases). Trimming left V 11 bases short and J 4 bases short, with 17 bases between. The CDR3 runs 13 residues. Looked up from germline, CDR1 is SGHTA and CDR2 is FQGNSA. The CDR3 here is CAVAGGTVYGYTF. CDR3 bases: TGTGCCGTCGCCGGGGGGACGGTCTATGGCTACACCTTC.

A few counts support this clone. V usage is TRBV7-8 and J usage is TRBJ2-7; 9 bases agree with TRBD2. The CDR3 is 16 residues long. Unmatched junction bases numbered 6, after V lost 3 bases and J lost 0 bases. CDR1 SGHVS and CDR2 FQNEAQ come from the germline V gene. CDR3 DNA: TGTGCCAGCAGCTTGGGGCTAGCGGGGTCCTCCTACGAGCAGTACTTC. Translating it yields CASSLGLAGSSYEQYF.

The gene calls are TRBV5-1 and TRBJ2-5, with D possibly matching TRBD2 (7 bases). The CDR3 is made up of 16 amino acids. V was clipped by 1 base and J by 3 bases, with 16 bases between them. The germline V gene has CDR1 SGHRS and CDR2 YFSETQ. CDR3 sequence: CASSLWGGGTEETQYF. The CDR3 DNA is TGCGCCAGCAGCTTGTGGGGGGGCGGGACGGAAGAGACCCAGTACTTC.

The genes are TRBV18 and TRBJ1-2; D remains unclear. The CDR3 is 14 amino acids. Germline-derived CDR1 and CDR2 are KGHSH and LQKENI. Trimming stripped 1 base from V and 8 bases from J, with 14 bases between. In DNA form, the CDR3 reads TGTGCCAGCTCACCACTCGACGGCCAGGCGGGCTACACCTTC. This encodes CASSPLDGQAGYTF.

In nucleotides, the CDR3 is TGCGCCAGCAGCTCGGAGGGATTCGTTGAGCAGTTCTTC. As protein: CASSSEGFVEQFF. The rearrangement uses TRBV5-1 and TRBJ2-1; perhaps TRBD2 as D (6 bases). V dropped 3 bases and J dropped 9 bases, with 13 bases sitting between them. This CDR3 spans 13 amino acids. Germline V CDR1 and CDR2: SGHRS, YFSETQ.

This clone was seen only a few times. The V and J genes are TRBV7-9 and TRBJ1-2, with 11 positions matching TRBD1. The germline CDR1 and CDR2 sequences are SEHNR and FQNEAQ (reference sequence). This CDR3 has 14 amino acids. V lost 3 bases, J lost 4 bases, and 1 base stayed unmatched. CDR3 protein: CASSLGQGVYGYTF. CDR3 DNA: TGTGCCAGCAGCTTGGGACAGGGGGTCTATGGCTACACCTTC.

The rearrangement links TRBV13 to TRBJ2-5, with 8 bases that match TRBD2. V shed 0 bases, J shed 5 bases, and the junction held 5 bases outside the gene matches. This CDR3 has 15 amino acids. Germline V lookup: CDR1 PRHDT, CDR2 FYEKMQ (reference sequence). The CDR3 nucleotides are TGTGCCAGCAGCTTAGGTCCGGGGGGGGTCGAGACCCAGTACTTC. Protein sequence: CASSLGPGGVETQYF.

This sequence joins TRBV9 and TRBJ2-2, with 12 bases fitting TRBD2. The germline V gene has CDR1 SGDLS and CDR2 YYNGEE. The CDR3 length is 16 residues. The V and J ends lost 4 bases and 7 bases, in that order; junction bases with no gene match: 8. The CDR3 here is CASSIRLAGAVGELFF. The DNA for the CDR3 is TGTGCCAGCAGCATTCGACTAGCGGGAGCTGTCGGGGAGCTGTTTTTT.

To note about this clone: At one end, the junction sequence differs from germline, possibly due to a read error. V usage is TRBV7-7 and J usage is TRBJ2-5, with D tentatively TRBD2 (5 bases). The CDR3 spans 13 residues. In germline, CDR1 is SSHAT, CDR2 FNYEAQ (reference sequence). CDR3 nucleotides: TGTGCTAGCAGCCTGGACTTTCGTGGGACCCAGTACTTC. This sequence encodes CASSLDFRGTQYF.

J is TRBJ1-5 and V is TRBV15, with 7 bases identical to TRBD1. Germline lookup yields CDR1 LNHNV and CDR2 YYDKDF (reference sequence). Unmatched junction bases numbered 9, after V lost 1 base and J lost 6 bases. This CDR3 region has 16 residues. CDR3 loop: CATSRGRGGRPQPQHF. The CDR3 region has the DNA TGTGCCACCAGCAGAGGTCGAGGGGGCCGTCCTCAGCCCCAGCATTTT.

The chain uses TRBV10-3 and TRBJ2-1; D perhaps matches TRBD2 (5 bases). This CDR3 is 14 amino acids long. Germline loops: CDR1 ENHRY, CDR2 SYGVKD. Trimming took off 2 bases at V and 3 bases at J, with 8 bases between the two ends. Here the CDR3 reads CAISESSDYNEQFF. DNA for the CDR3: TGTGCCATCAGTGAGAGTAGCGACTACAATGAGCAGTTCTTC.

This chain uses TRBV5-1 with TRBJ2-1, with 10 nucleotides matching TRBD2. Germline assignment: CDR1 SGHRS and CDR2 YFSETQ. This CDR3 contains 17 residues. V lost 4 bases and J lost 4; bases outside the gene matches: 11. In DNA form, the CDR3 reads TGCGCCAGCAGCAGGGGAGGACTAGCGGACACTTACAATGAGCAGTTCTTC. This sequence encodes CASSRGGLADTYNEQFF.

This chain joins TRBV9 and TRBJ1-5; D is ambiguous. V was clipped by 2 bases and J by 0 bases, with 6 bases between them. From germline, CDR1 is SGDLS and CDR2 YYNGEE. This CDR3 is 14 amino acids long. The CDR3 region is CASSVEDSNQPQHF. The CDR3 DNA follows: TGTGCCAGCAGCGTCGAGGATAGCAATCAGCCCCAGCATTTT.

The CDR3 protein is CASSQELAGGTDTQYF. For the CDR3, the DNA is TGCGCCAGCAGCCAAGAATTAGCGGGAGGGACAGATACGCAGTATTTT. This chain joins TRBV4-3 and TRBJ2-3, with 11 bases lining up with TRBD2. The CDR3 is 16 amino acids. Trimming cost V 0 bases and J 3 bases; bases outside gene matches: 2. CDR1 LGHNA and CDR2 YSLEER come from the germline V gene.